Described below is a single T cell receptor beta chain sequence and its context. No antigen is known for it. The junction shows a germline mismatch at one end, possibly a read error. The same CDR3 arises from other DNA sequences in this sample as well. Documented time point: week 47, end of study. A single vaccine dose contained 300 ug of mutant IDH1 20-mer peptide, and topical imiquimod was used with it. The sample originates from a study of a mutant IDH1 vaccine in newly diagnosed glioma. Study summary: Following radiotherapy alone, or alongside temozolomide cycles, vaccination was started after an interval of 4-6 weeks. Treated patients were roughly 62% male, roughly 38% female, mean age roughly 39 years. Patients had received radiotherapy, temozolomide, or both previously, most receiving both. Regarding the study as a whole: Of all patients, 93.3% showed vaccine-induced immune responses.

Germline loops: CDR1 SNHLY, CDR2 FYNNEI. The length of the CDR3 is 11 residues. The protocol was immunoSEQ multiplex PCR, while the TCRdb copy is restricted to in-frame clones and leaves out a portion. The sample consists of approximately 100,000 clones, about nine tenths of them appearing once. The clonotype originates from a woman between 50 and 59 years old with glioma. V usage is TRBV2 and J usage is TRBJ2-7; 8 positions agree with TRBD2. The sequences come from PBMCs, collected from a glioma patient whose treatment included an IDH1 peptide vaccine. The CDR3 is CASSEEIAGNF. CDR3 bases: TGTGCCAGTAGTGAAGAGATAGCGGGAAACTTC.